This TCR beta chain derives from a study of vaccination effects on CD4 cells after COVID-19. Study-wide results and caveats: Whether induced by infection or by vaccine, clones showed marked clonal contraction late after vaccination.

Viral peptide pool expansion of antigen-specific CD4+ T cells preceded sequencing in the ViraFEST assay. CD4+ T cells were isolated after 10 days of culture. Each participant received a vaccine that was either BNT162b2 or mRNA-1273, given as two doses. TCRdb's copy holds only in-frame clones and misses some; the assay was immunoSEQ multiplex PCR. The table shows fewer than 40,000 clones, with roughly 79% occurring only once. A note on this clone: The antigen remains undetermined.

Germline V lookup: CDR1 SGHRS, CDR2 YFSETQ. The CDR3 spans 17 residues. Trimming removed 4 bases from V and 2 bases from J; junction bases left unmatched: 7. This clonotype was obtained from a human donor who received a COVID-19 vaccine. Some clones in this sample may be carry-over from other donors' samples. The sequencing used CD4+ T cells from PBMCs cultured with HCoV-NL63 spike peptides, collected after COVID-19 vaccination. The V call is TRBV5-1, the J call TRBJ2-1; 12 nucleotides align to TRBD1. The DNA for the CDR3 is TGCGCCAGCAGCCCGGGACAGGGGGCGTCGGCCTACAATGAGCAGTTCTTC. It yields the protein CASSPGQGASAYNEQFF. Full variable domain (outside the CDR3, taken from reference TRBV5-1 and TRBJ2-1): KAGVTQTPRYLIKTRGQQVTLSCSPISGHRSVSWYQQTPGQGLQFLFEYFSETQRNKGNFPGRFSGRQFSNSRSEMNVSTLELGDSALYLCASSPGQGASAYNEQFFGPGTRLTVL.